This T cell receptor (beta chain) was recovered during a study of STAT5B mutations in CD4+ large granular lymphocyte leukemia. V gave up 7 bases and J gave up 3 bases; unmatched junction bases: 17. The length of the CDR3 is 17 residues. Profiling relied on immunoSEQ multiplex PCR, and the TCRdb table lists in-frame clones only, not all of them. In the table there are tens of thousands of clones, 70% to 80% of which are singletons. The chain employs TRBV5-3 and TRBJ1-1; 8 bases line up with TRBD1. TRBV5-3 is filed as an ORF, its function uncertain. This sequence originates from a human donor in good health. The sequencing sample was made of CD4+ T cells from blood buffy coats. This CDR3 is CARHQSQGAVFDTEAFF. The DNA of the CDR3 is TGTGCCAGACACCAGAGCCAGGGGGCTGTTTTTGACACTGAAGCTTTCTTT.